This T cell receptor beta chain came from a study of breast tumors, draining lymph nodes, adjacent tissues. Study-level findings and limits: Tumor repertoires ranked between lymph nodes and nontumor tissue in diversity, with V and J gene preferences.

This CDR3 region has 14 residues. Germline V gives CDR1 MNHEY, CDR2 SVGEGT. V was pared by 4 bases and J by 2 bases, with 5 bases of the junction left unmatched. TCRdb passed the multiplex PCR reads through MiXCR, listing each CDR3 protein once. The sample contains about 140,000 distinct CDR3 sequences, 32% of which appear only once. Samples came from axillary lymph nodes draining the breast cancer. This clonotype was seen ten or more times. What it binds is not known. The TCR originated in a female donor with breast cancer. Some clones in this sample may be carry-over from other donors' samples. The V call is TRBV6-2 or TRBV6-3, the J call TRBJ2-7, with TRBD1 matching 7 bases. The sample consisted of axillary lymph node tissue. The CDR3 sequence: CASSSNRGPYEQYV. The CDR3 region has the DNA TGTGCCAGCAGTTCAAACAGGGGTCCCTACGAGCAGTACGTC.